This entry is about one T cell receptor (beta chain). This entry belongs to a study of T cell responses to AZD1222 COVID-19 vaccine. Only in-frame clones appear in the TCRdb table, and some are missing; sequencing was by immunoSEQ multiplex PCR. The table shows 160,000 or so clones, with about 89% occurring only once. CDR1 is LNHDA, CDR2 SQIVND, per germline (reference sequence). Trimming pared 7 bases from V and 0 bases from J, leaving 13 bases between. The CDR3 covers 14 residues. This specimen consisted of peripheral blood, obtained 28 days after the second AZD1222 dose. The clonotype originates from an adult who received the AZD1222 COVID-19 vaccine. The chain carries TRBV19 and TRBJ2-7; D ambiguous. The CDR3 DNA reads as TGTGCCAGTAAATCCAACGGACCCTCCTACGAGCAGTACTTC. Translating it yields CASKSNGPSYEQYF.